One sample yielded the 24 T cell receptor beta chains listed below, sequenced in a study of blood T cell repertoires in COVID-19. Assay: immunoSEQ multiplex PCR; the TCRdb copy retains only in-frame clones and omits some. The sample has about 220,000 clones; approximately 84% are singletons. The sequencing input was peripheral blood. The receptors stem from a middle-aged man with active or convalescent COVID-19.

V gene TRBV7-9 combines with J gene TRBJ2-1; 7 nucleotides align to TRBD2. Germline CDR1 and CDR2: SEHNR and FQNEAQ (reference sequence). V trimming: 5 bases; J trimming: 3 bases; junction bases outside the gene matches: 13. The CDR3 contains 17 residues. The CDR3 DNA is TGTGCCAGCAGCCCCCGTGGGGGGGGGAAAAACTACAATGAGCAGTTCTTC. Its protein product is CASSPRGGGKNYNEQFF.

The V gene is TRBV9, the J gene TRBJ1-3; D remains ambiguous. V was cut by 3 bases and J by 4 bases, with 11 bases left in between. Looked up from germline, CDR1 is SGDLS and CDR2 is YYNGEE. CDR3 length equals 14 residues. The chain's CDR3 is CASSAAPVGNTIYF. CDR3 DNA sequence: TGTGCCAGCAGCGCTGCCCCAGTAGGAAACACCATATATTTT.

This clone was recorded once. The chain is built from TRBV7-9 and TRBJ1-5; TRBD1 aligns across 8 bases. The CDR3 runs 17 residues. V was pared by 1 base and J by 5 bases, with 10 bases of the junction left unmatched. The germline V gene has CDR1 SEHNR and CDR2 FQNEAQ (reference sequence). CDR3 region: CASSLVRSGQGDQPQHF. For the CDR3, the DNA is TGTGCCAGCAGCTTAGTTCGTTCCGGACAGGGTGATCAGCCCCAGCATTTT.

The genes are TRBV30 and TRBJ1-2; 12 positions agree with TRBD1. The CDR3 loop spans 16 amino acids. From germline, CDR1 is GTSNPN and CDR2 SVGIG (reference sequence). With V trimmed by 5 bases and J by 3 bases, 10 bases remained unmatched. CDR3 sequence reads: CAWRRRDRGLDYGYTF. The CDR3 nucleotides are TGTGCCTGGCGACGCCGGGACAGGGGGCTAGACTATGGCTACACCTTC.

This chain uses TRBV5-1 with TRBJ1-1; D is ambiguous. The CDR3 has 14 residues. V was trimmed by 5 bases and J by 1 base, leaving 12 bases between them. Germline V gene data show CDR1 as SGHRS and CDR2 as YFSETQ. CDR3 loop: CASRPNTANTEAFF. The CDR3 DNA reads TGCGCCAGCAGGCCAAATACAGCGAACACTGAAGCTTTCTTT.

This CDR3 is CASSFVGTGGMTEAFF. The CDR3 nucleotides are TGTGCCAGCAGTTTCGTCGGGACAGGGGGCATGACTGAAGCTTTCTTT. The chain uses TRBV28 and TRBJ1-1, with 12 bases aligning to TRBD1. The CDR3 sequence is 16 residues long. The V and J ends lost 3 bases and 5 bases, in that order; junction bases with no gene match: 7. Germline V lookup: CDR1 MDHEN, CDR2 SYDVKM.

In DNA, the CDR3 is TGTGCCAGCAGCTTTCCGAGCGGGGGGCAGTATTTT. Its protein is CASSFPSGGQYF. The chain has TRBV11-2 and TRBJ2-3; 8 nucleotides agree with TRBD2. V shed 3 bases and J 11 bases; nucleotides not matched to a gene: 4. Germline assignment: CDR1 SGHAT and CDR2 FQNNGV. The CDR3 has 12 residues. Supplemented by reference TRBV11-2 and TRBJ2-3, the full variable domain reads EAGVAQSPRYKIIEKRQSVAFWCNPISGHATLYWYQQILGQGPKLLIQFQNNGVVDDSQLPKDRFSAERLKGVDSTLKIQPAKLEDSAVYLCASSFPSGGQYFGPGTRLTVL.

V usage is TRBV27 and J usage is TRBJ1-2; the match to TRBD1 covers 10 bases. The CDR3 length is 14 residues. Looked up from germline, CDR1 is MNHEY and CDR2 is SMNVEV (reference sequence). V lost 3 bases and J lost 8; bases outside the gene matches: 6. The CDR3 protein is CASSFRQGAGGYTF. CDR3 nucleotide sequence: TGTGCCAGCAGTTTCCGACAGGGGGCGGGGGGCTACACCTTC.

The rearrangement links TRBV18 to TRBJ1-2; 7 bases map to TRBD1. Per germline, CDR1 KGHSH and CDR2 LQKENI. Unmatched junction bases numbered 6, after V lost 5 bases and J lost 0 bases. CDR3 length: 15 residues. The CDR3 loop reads CASSKTQGANYGYTF. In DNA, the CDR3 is TGTGCCAGCTCAAAAACTCAGGGGGCTAACTATGGCTACACCTTC.

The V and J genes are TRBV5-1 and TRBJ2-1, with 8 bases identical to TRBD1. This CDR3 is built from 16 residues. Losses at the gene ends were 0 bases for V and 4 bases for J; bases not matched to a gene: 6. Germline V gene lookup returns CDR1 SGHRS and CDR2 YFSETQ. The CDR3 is CASSLAGGPPYNEQFF. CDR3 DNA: TGCGCCAGCAGCTTGGCAGGGGGCCCCCCTTACAATGAGCAGTTCTTC. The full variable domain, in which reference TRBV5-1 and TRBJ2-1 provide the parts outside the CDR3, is KAGVTQTPRYLIKTRGQQVTLSCSPISGHRSVSWYQQTPGQGLQFLFEYFSETQRNKGNFPGRFSGRQFSNSRSEMNVSTLELGDSALYLCASSLAGGPPYNEQFFGPGTRLTVL.

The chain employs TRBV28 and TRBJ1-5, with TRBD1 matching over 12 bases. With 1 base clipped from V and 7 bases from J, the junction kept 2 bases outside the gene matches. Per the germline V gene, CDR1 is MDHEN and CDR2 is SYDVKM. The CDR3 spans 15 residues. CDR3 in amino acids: CASSLYGTGGQPQHF. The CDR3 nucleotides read TGTGCCAGCAGTTTATACGGGACAGGGGGCCAGCCCCAGCATTTT. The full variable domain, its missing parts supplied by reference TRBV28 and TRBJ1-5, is DVKVTQSSRYLVKRTGEKVFLECVQDMDHENMFWYRQDPGLGLRLIYFSYDVKMKEKGDIPEGYSVSREKKERFSLILESASTNQTSMYLCASSLYGTGGQPQHFGDGTRLSIL.

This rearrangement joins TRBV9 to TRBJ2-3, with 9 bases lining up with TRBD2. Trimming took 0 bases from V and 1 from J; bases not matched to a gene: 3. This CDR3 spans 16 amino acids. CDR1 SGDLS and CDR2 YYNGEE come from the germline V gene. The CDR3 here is CASSVDSGRGTDTQYF. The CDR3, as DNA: TGTGCCAGCAGCGTAGATAGCGGGAGAGGCACAGATACGCAGTATTTT. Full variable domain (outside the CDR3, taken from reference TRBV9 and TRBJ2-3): DSGVTQTPKHLITATGQRVTLRCSPRSGDLSVYWYQQSLDQGLQFLIQYYNGEERAKGNILERFSAQQFPDLHSELNLSSLELGDSALYFCASSVDSGRGTDTQYFGPGTRLTVL.

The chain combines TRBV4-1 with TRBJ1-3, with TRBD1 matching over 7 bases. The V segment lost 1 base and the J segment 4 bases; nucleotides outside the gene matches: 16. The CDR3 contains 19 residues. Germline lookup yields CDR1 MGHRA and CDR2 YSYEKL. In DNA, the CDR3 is TGCGCCAGCAGCCAAGGGTTGAGGAGGCGGCAGGGGGTCGGAAACACCATATATTTT. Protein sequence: CASSQGLRRRQGVGNTIYF.

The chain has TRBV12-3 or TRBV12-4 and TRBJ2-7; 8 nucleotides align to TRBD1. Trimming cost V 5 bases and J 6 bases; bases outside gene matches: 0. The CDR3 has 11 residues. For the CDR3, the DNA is TGTGCCAGCAGTCAGGGGGCCGAGCAGTACTTC. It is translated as CASSQGAEQYF.

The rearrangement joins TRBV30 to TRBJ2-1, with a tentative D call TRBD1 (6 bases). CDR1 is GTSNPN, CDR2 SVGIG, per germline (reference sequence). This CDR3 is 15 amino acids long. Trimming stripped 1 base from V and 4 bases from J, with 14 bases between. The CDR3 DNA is TGTGCCTGGAGTGGGACAGCACGAATGTACAATGAGCAGTTCTTC. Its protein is CAWSGTARMYNEQFF.

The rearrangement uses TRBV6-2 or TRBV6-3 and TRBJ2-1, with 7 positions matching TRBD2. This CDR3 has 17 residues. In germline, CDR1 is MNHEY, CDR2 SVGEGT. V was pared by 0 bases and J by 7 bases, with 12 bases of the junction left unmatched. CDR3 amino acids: CASSYSNEGGHLNEQFF. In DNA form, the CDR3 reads TGTGCCAGCAGTTACTCGAATGAGGGAGGGCATTTAAATGAGCAGTTCTTC.

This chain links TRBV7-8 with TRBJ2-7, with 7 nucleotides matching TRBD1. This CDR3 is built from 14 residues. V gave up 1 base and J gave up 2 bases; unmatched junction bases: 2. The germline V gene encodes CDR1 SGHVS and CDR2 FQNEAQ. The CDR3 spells CASSLGDSAYEQYF. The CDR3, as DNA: TGTGCCAGCAGCTTAGGGGACAGCGCCTACGAGCAGTACTTC.

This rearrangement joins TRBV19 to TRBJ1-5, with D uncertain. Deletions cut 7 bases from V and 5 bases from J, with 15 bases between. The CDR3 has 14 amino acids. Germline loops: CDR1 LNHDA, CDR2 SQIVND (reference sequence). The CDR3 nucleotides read TGTGCCAGTACTCTGCGGTCACCTCATCAGCCCCAGCATTTT. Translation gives CASTLRSPHQPQHF. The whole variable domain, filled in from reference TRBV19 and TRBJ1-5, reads DGGITQSPKYLFRKEGQNVTLSCEQNLNHDAMYWYRQDPGQGLRLIYYSQIVNDFQKGDIAEGYSVSREKKESFPLTVTSAQKNPTAFYLCASTLRSPHQPQHFGDGTRLSIL.

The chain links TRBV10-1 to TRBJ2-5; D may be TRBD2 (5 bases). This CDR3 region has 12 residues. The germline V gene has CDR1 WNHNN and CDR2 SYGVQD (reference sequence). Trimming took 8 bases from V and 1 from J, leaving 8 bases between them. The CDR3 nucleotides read TGCGCCAGCGTAGGAGGCCAAGAGACCCAGTACTTC. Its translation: CASVGGQETQYF.

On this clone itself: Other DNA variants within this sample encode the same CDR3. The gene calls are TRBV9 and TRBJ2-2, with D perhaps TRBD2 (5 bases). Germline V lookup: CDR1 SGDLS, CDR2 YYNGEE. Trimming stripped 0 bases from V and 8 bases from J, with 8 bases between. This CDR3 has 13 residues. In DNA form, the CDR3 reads TGTGCCAGCAGCGTAGCTAGCACGGGGGAGCTGTTTTTT. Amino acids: CASSVASTGELFF.

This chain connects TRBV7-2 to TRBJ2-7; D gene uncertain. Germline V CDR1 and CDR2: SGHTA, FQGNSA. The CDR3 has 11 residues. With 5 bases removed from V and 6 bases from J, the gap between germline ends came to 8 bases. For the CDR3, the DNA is TGTGCCAGCAGCCCGCTATCCGAGCAGTACTTC. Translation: CASSPLSEQYF.

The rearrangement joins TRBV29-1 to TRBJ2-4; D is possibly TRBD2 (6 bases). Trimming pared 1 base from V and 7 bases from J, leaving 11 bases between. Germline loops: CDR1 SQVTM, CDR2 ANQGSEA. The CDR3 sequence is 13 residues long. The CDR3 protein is CSVEGGGGNIQYF. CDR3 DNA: TGCAGCGTTGAAGGTGGTGGGGGGAACATTCAGTACTTC.

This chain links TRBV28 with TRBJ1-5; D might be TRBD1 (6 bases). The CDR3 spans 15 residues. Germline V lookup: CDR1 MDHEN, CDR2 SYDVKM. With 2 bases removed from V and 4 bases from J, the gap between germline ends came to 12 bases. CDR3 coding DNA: TGTGCCAGCAGTTTAGCGGGGGCGTATAATCAGCCCCAGCATTTT. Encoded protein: CASSLAGAYNQPQHF.

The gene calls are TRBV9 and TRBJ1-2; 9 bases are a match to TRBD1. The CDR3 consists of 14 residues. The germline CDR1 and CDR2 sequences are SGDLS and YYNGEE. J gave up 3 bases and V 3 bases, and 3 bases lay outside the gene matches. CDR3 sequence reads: CASSAQGADYGYTF. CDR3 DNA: TGTGCCAGCAGCGCACAGGGGGCGGACTATGGCTACACCTTC. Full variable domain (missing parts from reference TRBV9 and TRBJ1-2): DSGVTQTPKHLITATGQRVTLRCSPRSGDLSVYWYQQSLDQGLQFLIQYYNGEERAKGNILERFSAQQFPDLHSELNLSSLELGDSALYFCASSAQGADYGYTFGSGTRLTVV.